Below are 27 T cell receptor beta chains sequenced from a single sample in a study of cytomegalovirus exposure and HLA in healthy donors. Here immunoSEQ multiplex PCR was the method, and the copy in TCRdb shows in-frame clones only, minus some. The table has about 82,000 clones, around 94% seen once. Sequenced input: PBMCs. Every receptor here comes from a young man in good health and CMV-seronegative.

V usage is TRBV30 and J usage is TRBJ2-7; D gene ambiguous. The ends were cut back, 1 base at V and 5 bases at J, with 6 bases in the middle. This CDR3 has 11 residues. CDR1 and CDR2 (germline): GTSNPN, SVGIG (reference sequence). CDR3 amino acids: CAWSAVHEQYF. The CDR3 DNA reads as TGTGCCTGGAGTGCCGTTCACGAGCAGTACTTC. The whole variable domain, filled in from reference TRBV30 and TRBJ2-7, reads SQTIHQWPATLVQPVGSPLSLECTVEGTSNPNLYWYRQAAGRGLQLLFYSVGIGQISSEVPQNLSASRPQDRQFILSSKKLLLSDSGFYLCAWSAVHEQYFGPGTRLTVT.

V is TRBV14 and J is TRBJ1-5; D uncertain. The CDR3 loop spans 13 amino acids. The V gene's germline CDR1 is SGHDN and CDR2 FVKESK. V dropped 0 bases and J dropped 4 bases, with 4 bases sitting between them. The DNA for the CDR3 is TGTGCCAGCAGCCAAGATCGTAATCAGCCCCAGCATTTT. This translates into CASSQDRNQPQHF.

This chain joins TRBV7-6 and TRBJ2-2; D may be TRBD1 or TRBD2 (5 bases each). CDR3 length: 15 amino acids. V lost 5 bases, J lost 3 bases, and 13 bases lay in between. Germline CDR1 and CDR2: SGHVS and FNYEAQ. The CDR3 DNA reads as TGTGCCAGCAGCATAGGGGCGGACTACACCGGGGAGCTGTTTTTT. Its translation is CASSIGADYTGELFF.

The chain recombines TRBV5-1 with TRBJ1-3; D ambiguous. V was cut by 0 bases and J by 0 bases, with 13 bases left in between. Per the germline V gene, CDR1 is SGHRS and CDR2 is YFSETQ. This CDR3 is built from 17 residues. In DNA form, the CDR3 reads TGCGCCAGCAGCTTGGATGGGCAGCTCTTCTCTGGAAACACCATATATTTT. Its protein is CASSLDGQLFSGNTIYF.

The chain is built from TRBV30 and TRBJ2-1; 8 bases match TRBD1. This CDR3 contains 14 residues. V gave up 7 bases and J gave up 3 bases; unmatched junction bases: 8. The germline V gene encodes CDR1 GTSNPN and CDR2 SVGIG (reference sequence). CDR3 in DNA: TGTGCCTTGTCGACAGGGGTGATCTACAATGAGCAGTTCTTC. Protein product: CALSTGVIYNEQFF. The full variable domain, its missing parts supplied by reference TRBV30 and TRBJ2-1, is SQTIHQWPATLVQPVGSPLSLECTVEGTSNPNLYWYRQAAGRGLQLLFYSVGIGQISSEVPQNLSASRPQDRQFILSSKKLLLSDSGFYLCALSTGVIYNEQFFGPGTRLTVL.

The V gene is TRBV27, the J gene TRBJ2-1; possible D gene TRBD1, 6 bases. Germline-derived CDR1 and CDR2 are MNHEY and SMNVEV (reference sequence). The CDR3 runs to 16 residues. V lost 2 bases and J 1 base, leaving 12 bases between the germline ends. Here the CDR3 reads CASSLLGGRSYNEQFF. CDR3 bases: TGTGCCAGCAGTTTACTAGGGGGTAGGTCCTACAATGAGCAGTTCTTC.

The chain is built from TRBV7-9 and TRBJ1-1, with D unresolved. This CDR3 contains 14 residues. Trimming pared 5 bases from V and 6 bases from J, leaving 16 bases between. Germline loops: CDR1 SEHNR, CDR2 FQNEAQ (reference sequence). The CDR3 region has the DNA TGTGCCAGCAGCCTCGGCGGGTCTCCATCTGAAGCTTTCTTT. Its protein product is CASSLGGSPSEAFF.

V gene TRBV6-1 combines with J gene TRBJ1-3; D is uncertain. The V end lost 0 bases, the J end lost 4 bases, and 16 bases lay between the germline ends. CDR3 length: 17 amino acids. From germline, CDR1 is MNHNS and CDR2 SASEGT. The CDR3 loop reads CASSEASPRLWGNTIYF. DNA of the CDR3: TGTGCCAGCAGTGAAGCATCGCCGAGGCTCTGGGGAAACACCATATATTTT.

The V gene is TRBV6-4, the J gene TRBJ2-7; 9 bases fit TRBD2. CDR1 is MRHNA, CDR2 SNTAGT, per germline. The CDR3 totals 15 residues. Trimming at V came to 3 bases and at J to 1 base, leaving 4 bases not matched to a gene. The CDR3 coding sequence is TGTGCCAGCAGTGAGAGTAGCGGGGGTTCCTACGAGCAGTACTTC. Amino acids: CASSESSGGSYEQYF.

The V gene is TRBV27, the J gene TRBJ2-7; weak D call: TRBD1 (6 bases). Germline CDR1 and CDR2: MNHEY and SMNVEV (reference sequence). V dropped 6 bases and J dropped 0 bases, with 9 bases sitting between them. The CDR3 is made up of 13 amino acids. The CDR3, as DNA: TGTGCCAGCAGATTGACAGGCTCCTACGAGCAGTACTTC. This sequence encodes CASRLTGSYEQYF.

This chain joins TRBV4-2 and TRBJ1-3; the D is unclear. The CDR3 runs to 13 residues. Germline-derived CDR1 and CDR2 are LGHNA and YNFKEQ. V was clipped by 4 bases and J by 4 bases, with 8 bases between them. The CDR3 bases are TGTGCCAGCAGCCGAAACCAGGGAAACACCATATATTTT. Amino acid sequence: CASSRNQGNTIYF.

The V and J genes are TRBV5-4 and TRBJ2-2, with 12 positions matching TRBD2. The CDR3 runs to 16 residues. The trim removed 2 bases at V and 3 bases at J, leaving 2 bases unmatched. Germline V lookup: CDR1 SGHNT, CDR2 YYREEE (reference sequence). Written as DNA, the CDR3 is TGTGCCAGCAGCTTTAGACTAGCGGGAGACACCGGGGAGCTGTTTTTT. Translating it yields CASSFRLAGDTGELFF.

The chain is built from TRBV4-2 and TRBJ2-1, with 7 positions matching TRBD1. From germline, CDR1 is LGHNA and CDR2 YNFKEQ. This CDR3 has 16 amino acids. V shed 0 bases, J shed 0 bases, and the junction held 2 bases outside the gene matches. Here the CDR3 reads CASSQEGTVSYNEQFF. Here the CDR3 DNA reads TGTGCCAGCAGCCAAGAGGGGACAGTCTCCTACAATGAGCAGTTCTTC.

The chain joins TRBV11-2 to TRBJ1-6; 8 bases fit TRBD1. CDR1 is SGHAT and CDR2 is FQNNGV in the germline V gene. The V and J ends lost 3 bases and 7 bases, in that order; junction bases with no gene match: 2. CDR3 length: 14 residues. CDR3 in DNA: TGTGCCAGCAGCTTTACAGGGGGAAATTCACCCCTCCACTTT. Amino acid sequence: CASSFTGGNSPLHF. Looking up the rest from reference TRBV11-2 and TRBJ1-6 gives the full variable domain: EAGVAQSPRYKIIEKRQSVAFWCNPISGHATLYWYQQILGQGPKLLIQFQNNGVVDDSQLPKDRFSAERLKGVDSTLKIQPAKLEDSAVYLCASSFTGGNSPLHFGNGTRLTVT.

This clone was seen a single time. J is TRBJ2-2 and V is TRBV11-2; D uncertain. Germline V CDR1 and CDR2: SGHAT, FQNNGV. This CDR3 has 15 amino acids. Trimming left V 3 bases short and J 5 bases short, with 13 bases between. The CDR3, as DNA: TGTGCCAGCAGCTTGGTATTAGTAGCTACCGGGGAGCTGTTTTTT. As protein: CASSLVLVATGELFF.

V is TRBV27 and J is TRBJ2-6; weak D call: TRBD2 (6 bases). V lost 3 bases, J lost 1 base, and 7 bases lay in between. This CDR3 region has 15 residues. In germline, CDR1 is MNHEY, CDR2 SMNVEV (reference sequence). In DNA, the CDR3 is TGTGCCAGCAGTTTCGGAGGGTCTGGGGCCAACGTCCTGACTTTC. Encoded protein: CASSFGGSGANVLTF.

This clone has only one observation. This chain joins TRBV7-9 and TRBJ2-7; D perhaps matches TRBD2 (6 bases). This CDR3 comprises 13 residues. Germline CDR1 and CDR2: SEHNR and FQNEAQ (reference sequence). The V end was cut by 3 bases, the J end by 6 bases, with 12 bases between. The CDR3 DNA sequence: TGTGCCAGCAGCTTGGGGGGATCGGGCGAGCAGTACTTC. This gives the protein CASSLGGSGEQYF.

This clone turned up a few times. This rearrangement joins TRBV6-1 to TRBJ1-2, with 9 bases aligning to TRBD1. In germline, CDR1 is MNHNS, CDR2 SASEGT. CDR3 size: 13 residues. With V trimmed by 11 bases and J by 8 bases, 12 bases remained unmatched. The CDR3 here is CAGGGQGRLGYTF. The CDR3 DNA is TGTGCCGGAGGGGGACAGGGAAGATTAGGCTACACCTTC.

The chain combines TRBV19 with TRBJ2-1; D may be TRBD2 (6 bases). The CDR3 covers 17 residues. Germline V lookup: CDR1 LNHDA, CDR2 SQIVND (reference sequence). V gave up 3 bases and J gave up 5 bases, with 20 bases separating them. The CDR3 here is CASSILSTREEDNEQFF. The CDR3 region has the DNA TGTGCCAGTAGTATTCTCTCGACTAGGGAGGAGGACAATGAGCAGTTCTTC.

The rearrangement uses TRBV21-1 and TRBJ1-2; TRBD1 is the table's D call, not checked against the DNA. TRBV21-1 is a listed pseudogene. The CDR3 consists of 14 residues. CDR3 nucleotides: TGTGCCAGCAGCAAAAGGTCTGACAGCTATGGCTACACCTTC. Translation gives CASSKRSDSYGYTF.

The chain is built from TRBV28 and TRBJ2-7; TRBD1 matches 7 bases. The CDR3 covers 13 residues. Trimming removed 6 bases from V and 2 bases from J; junction bases left unmatched: 4. CDR1 and CDR2 (germline): MDHEN, SYDVKM. CDR3 sequence (DNA): TGTGCCAGCAGAACAGGGGAGCCCTACGAGCAGTACTTC. As protein: CASRTGEPYEQYF.

J is TRBJ1-1 and V is TRBV7-6, with 9 bases matching TRBD1. Germline trimming cut 3 bases from V and 5 bases from J; bases unmatched to any gene: 4. Per germline, CDR1 SGHVS and CDR2 FNYEAQ. This CDR3 is 14 amino acids long. The CDR3 region is CASSFGDRVTEAFF. CDR3 bases: TGTGCCAGCAGCTTTGGGGACAGGGTAACTGAAGCTTTCTTT.

CDR3 region: CAITTGQNTEAFF. Here the CDR3 DNA reads TGTGCCATCACTACTGGACAGAACACTGAAGCTTTCTTT. The chain recombines TRBV10-3 with TRBJ1-1, with D perhaps matching TRBD1 (5 bases). The CDR3 contains 13 residues. The germline V gene encodes CDR1 ENHRY and CDR2 SYGVKD. Trimming took 7 bases from V and 1 from J, leaving 10 bases between them.

The chain couples TRBV18 to TRBJ1-3; no clear D. The CDR3 has 13 residues. The V end was cut by 3 bases, the J end by 8 bases, with 11 bases between. Germline lookup yields CDR1 KGHSH and CDR2 LQKENI. The CDR3 DNA reads as TGTGCCAGCTCACCCGGAGAGGGTTACACCATATATTTT. It is translated as CASSPGEGYTIYF.

The gene calls are TRBV19 and TRBJ2-5; 7 positions match TRBD1. This CDR3 comprises 14 residues. Germline assignment: CDR1 LNHDA and CDR2 SQIVND (reference sequence). V dropped 5 bases and J dropped 5; count of bases not matched to a gene: 8. Here the CDR3 DNA reads TGTGCCAGTAGTGGAGACAGGGTTCGGGAGACCCAGTACTTC. Protein: CASSGDRVRETQYF.

This chain connects TRBV9 to TRBJ2-2; TRBD1 aligns across 7 bases. The CDR3 contains 16 residues. The V gene's germline CDR1 is SGDLS and CDR2 YYNGEE. Unmatched junction bases numbered 6, after V lost 0 bases and J lost 4 bases. CDR3 DNA: TGTGCCAGCAGCGTAGAACAGGGGCTAGGCACCGGGGAGCTGTTTTTT. This codes for CASSVEQGLGTGELFF.

This clone has just one count. This rearrangement joins TRBV7-6 to TRBJ1-1, with 7 bases aligning to TRBD1. This CDR3 contains 18 residues. V lost 0 bases to trimming and J lost 4 bases; unmatched junction nucleotides: 14. Germline assignment: CDR1 SGHVS and CDR2 FNYEAQ. The CDR3 is CASSLAFPNRGSSTEAFF. CDR3 in DNA: TGTGCCAGCAGCTTAGCCTTCCCCAACAGGGGATCGAGCACTGAAGCTTTCTTT.